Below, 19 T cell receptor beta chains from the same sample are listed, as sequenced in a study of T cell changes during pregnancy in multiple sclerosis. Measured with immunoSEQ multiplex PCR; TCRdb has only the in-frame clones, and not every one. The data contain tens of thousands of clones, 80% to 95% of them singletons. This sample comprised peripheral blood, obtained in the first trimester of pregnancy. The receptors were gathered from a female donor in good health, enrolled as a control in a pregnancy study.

CDR3 region: CASSPTSDEQYF. As DNA, the CDR3 is TGTGCCAGCAGCCCGACTAGCGACGAGCAGTACTTC. The chain recombines TRBV5-5 with TRBJ2-7, with 8 bases lining up with TRBD2. The CDR3 has 12 residues. Germline lookup yields CDR1 SGHKS and CDR2 YYEKEE (reference sequence). Trimming removed 4 bases from V and 5 bases from J; junction bases left unmatched: 2.

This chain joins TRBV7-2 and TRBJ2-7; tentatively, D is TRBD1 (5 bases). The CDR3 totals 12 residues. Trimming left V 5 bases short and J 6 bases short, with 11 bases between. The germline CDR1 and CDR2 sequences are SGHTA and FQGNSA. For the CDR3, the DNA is TGTGCCAGCAGCGAATTCAGGGCCGAGCAGTACTTC. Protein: CASSEFRAEQYF.

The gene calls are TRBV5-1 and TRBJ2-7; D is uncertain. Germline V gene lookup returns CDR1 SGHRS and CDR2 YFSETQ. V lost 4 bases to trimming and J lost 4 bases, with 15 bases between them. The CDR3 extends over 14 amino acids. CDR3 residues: CASSSGQGTYEQYF. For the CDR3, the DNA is TGCGCCAGCAGCAGTGGGCAAGGCACGTACGAGCAGTACTTC.

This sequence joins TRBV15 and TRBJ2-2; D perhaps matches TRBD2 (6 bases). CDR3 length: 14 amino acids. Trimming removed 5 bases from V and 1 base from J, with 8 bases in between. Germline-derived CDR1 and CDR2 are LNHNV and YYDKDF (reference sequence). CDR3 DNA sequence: TGTGCCACCAGCCGGGACTGGAACACCGGGGAGCTGTTTTTT. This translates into CATSRDWNTGELFF. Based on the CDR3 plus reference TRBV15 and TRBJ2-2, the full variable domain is DAMVIQNPRYQVTQFGKPVTLSCSQTLNHNVMYWYQQKSSQAPKLLFHYYDKDFNNEADTPDNFQSRRPNTSFCFLDIRSPGLGDTAMYLCATSRDWNTGELFFGEGSRLTVL.

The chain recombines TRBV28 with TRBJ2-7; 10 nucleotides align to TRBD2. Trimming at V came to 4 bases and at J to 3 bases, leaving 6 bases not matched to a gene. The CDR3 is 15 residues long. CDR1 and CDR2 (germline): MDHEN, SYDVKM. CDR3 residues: CASSYVLAGVYEQYF. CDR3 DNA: TGTGCCAGCAGTTACGTCCTAGCGGGAGTCTACGAGCAGTACTTC.

The CDR3 DNA sequence: TGTGCCAGCAGCTCCGCTGGGGGAGGTGGGACCGGGGAGCTGTTTTTT. Translation gives CASSSAGGGGTGELFF. The chain joins TRBV7-9 to TRBJ2-2; tentatively, D is TRBD2 (6 bases). This CDR3 is 16 amino acids long. CDR1 is SEHNR, CDR2 FQNEAQ, per germline (reference sequence). V was cut by 4 bases and J by 5 bases, with 17 bases left in between.

CDR3 DNA sequence: TGCGCCAGCAGTGAAATAGGAACAGCTAACTATGGCTACACCTTC. Protein: CASSEIGTANYGYTF. The chain couples TRBV10-1 to TRBJ1-2; the D is unclear. Germline V gene data show CDR1 as WNHNN and CDR2 as SYGVQD (reference sequence). The CDR3 has 15 residues. V shed 3 bases and J shed 0 bases, with 11 bases lying between them.

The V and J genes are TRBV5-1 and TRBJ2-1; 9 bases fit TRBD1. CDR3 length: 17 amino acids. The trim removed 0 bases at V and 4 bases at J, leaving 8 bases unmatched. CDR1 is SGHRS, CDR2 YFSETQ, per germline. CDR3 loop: CASSLGASGQGYNEQFF. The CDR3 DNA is TGCGCCAGCAGCTTGGGGGCATCGGGACAGGGTTACAATGAGCAGTTCTTC.

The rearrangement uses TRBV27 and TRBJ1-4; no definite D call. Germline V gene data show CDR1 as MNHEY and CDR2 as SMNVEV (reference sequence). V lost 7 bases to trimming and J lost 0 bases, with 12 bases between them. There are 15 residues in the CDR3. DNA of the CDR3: TGTGCCAGCACTTCTATTCCTCCAACTAATGAAAAACTGTTTTTT. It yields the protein CASTSIPPTNEKLFF.

The CDR3 loop is CAGHQGMNTEAFF. CDR3 in DNA: TGTGCCGGCCATCAGGGTATGAACACTGAAGCTTTCTTT. The rearrangement links TRBV6-6 to TRBJ1-1; tentatively, D is TRBD1 (5 bases). This CDR3 has 13 amino acids. Germline CDR1 and CDR2: MNHNY and SVGAGI (reference sequence). V was clipped by 11 bases and J by 0 bases, with 13 bases between them.

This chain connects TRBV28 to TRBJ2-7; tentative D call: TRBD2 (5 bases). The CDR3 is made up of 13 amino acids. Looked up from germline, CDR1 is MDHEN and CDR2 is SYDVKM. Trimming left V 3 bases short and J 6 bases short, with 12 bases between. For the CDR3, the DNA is TGTGCCAGCAGTTTTAGAGGCGAGGGCGAGCAGTACTTC. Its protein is CASSFRGEGEQYF.

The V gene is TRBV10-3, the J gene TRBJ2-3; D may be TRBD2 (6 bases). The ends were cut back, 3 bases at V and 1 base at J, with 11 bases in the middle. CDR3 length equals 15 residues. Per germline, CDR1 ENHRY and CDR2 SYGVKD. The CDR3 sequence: CAISDISSGTDTQYF. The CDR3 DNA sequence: TGTGCCATCAGTGACATCTCTAGCGGCACAGATACGCAGTATTTT.

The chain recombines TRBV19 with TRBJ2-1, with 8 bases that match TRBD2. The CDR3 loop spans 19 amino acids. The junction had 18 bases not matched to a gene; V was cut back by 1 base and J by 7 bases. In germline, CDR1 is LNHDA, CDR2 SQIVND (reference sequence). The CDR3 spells CASSIGWVGAAGVANEQFF. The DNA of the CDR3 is TGTGCCAGTAGTATAGGATGGGTCGGGGCAGCGGGAGTAGCAAATGAGCAGTTCTTC.

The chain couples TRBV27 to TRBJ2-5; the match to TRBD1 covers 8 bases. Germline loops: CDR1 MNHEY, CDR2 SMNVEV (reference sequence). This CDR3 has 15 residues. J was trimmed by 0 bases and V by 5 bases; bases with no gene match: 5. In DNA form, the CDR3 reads TGTGCCAGCAGTCCCTTGGACAGGGACCAAGAGACCCAGTACTTC. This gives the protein CASSPLDRDQETQYF.

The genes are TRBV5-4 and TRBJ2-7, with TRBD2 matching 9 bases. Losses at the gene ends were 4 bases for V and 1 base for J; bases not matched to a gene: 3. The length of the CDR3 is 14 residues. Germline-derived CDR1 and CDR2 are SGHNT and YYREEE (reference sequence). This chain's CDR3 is CASSPTSGSYEQYF. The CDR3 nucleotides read TGTGCCAGCAGCCCGACTAGCGGATCCTACGAGCAGTACTTC.

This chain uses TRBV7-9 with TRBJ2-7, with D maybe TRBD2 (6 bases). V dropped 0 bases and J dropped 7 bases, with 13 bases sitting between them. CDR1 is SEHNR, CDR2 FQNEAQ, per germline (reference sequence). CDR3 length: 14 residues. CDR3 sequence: CASSLAGEAGEQYF. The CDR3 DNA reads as TGTGCCAGCAGCTTAGCAGGGGAAGCGGGTGAGCAGTACTTC.

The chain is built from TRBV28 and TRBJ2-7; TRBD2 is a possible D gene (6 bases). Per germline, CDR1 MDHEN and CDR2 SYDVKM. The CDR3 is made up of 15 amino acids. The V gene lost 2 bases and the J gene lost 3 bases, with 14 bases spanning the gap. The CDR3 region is CASSLGGTAGYEQYF. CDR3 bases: TGTGCCAGCAGTTTAGGGGGGACTGCGGGCTACGAGCAGTACTTC.

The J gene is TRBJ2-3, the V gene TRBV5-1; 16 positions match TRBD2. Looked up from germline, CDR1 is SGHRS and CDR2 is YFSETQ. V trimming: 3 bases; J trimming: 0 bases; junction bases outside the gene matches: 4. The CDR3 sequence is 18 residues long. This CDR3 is CASSWGTSGRASTDTQYF. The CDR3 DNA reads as TGCGCCAGCAGCTGGGGGACTAGCGGGAGGGCTAGCACAGATACGCAGTATTTT.

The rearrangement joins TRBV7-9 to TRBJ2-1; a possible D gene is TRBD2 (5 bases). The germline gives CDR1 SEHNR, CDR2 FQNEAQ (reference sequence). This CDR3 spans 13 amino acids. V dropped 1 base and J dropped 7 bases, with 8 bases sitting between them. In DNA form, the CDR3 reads TGTGCCAGCAGCTTAGACTGGGAGAATGAGCAGTTCTTC. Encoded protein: CASSLDWENEQFF.